This TCR beta chain was documented in a study of cytomegalovirus exposure and HLA in healthy donors. The study's findings and limits: CMV serostatus was the only recorded immune exposure for donors.

Regarding this clone: Its cognate antigen is unknown.

PCR was performed using 60 Vbeta and 13 Jbeta primers. Data came from immunoSEQ multiplex PCR; TCRdb stores just in-frame clones and leaves some out. The sample lists about 180,000 clones; over 65% were seen once. The CDR3 is 14 residues long. Per germline, CDR1 SGHTA and CDR2 FQGTGA. V gave up 5 bases and J gave up 7 bases; unmatched junction bases: 6. Sequencing was performed on PBMCs. V usage is TRBV7-3 and J usage is TRBJ2-5; 11 bases are shared with TRBD1. This receptor was taken from a man aged 18 to 30 in good health and CMV-seronegative. The CDR3 nucleotides are TGTGCCAGCAGCCGGACAGGGGGCTTTGGGACCCAGTACTTC. It encodes CASSRTGGFGTQYF.